These T cell receptor beta chains were read from a single sample in a study of blood T cell repertoires in COVID-19. This table comes from immunoSEQ multiplex PCR, and its TCRdb copy is limited to in-frame clones, with some not included. The sample lists some 180,000 clones, 60% to 80% occurring once. Sequenced: PBMCs or T cells enriched from blood (not recorded which). All receptors derive from a man aged 55 to 70 who had been exposed to COVID-19. Both conserved end residues are part of each CDR3. A D gene is named only where the DNA matches it firmly. Clone size is stated in some rows and not others, as once, few, many or a class when expanded.

V gene: TRBV28; J gene: TRBJ2-7; D gene: TRBD1; clone size: -; CDR3 DNA: TGTGCCAGCAGTCAGGCCGGGACAGGGTTACACGAGCAGTACTTC; CDR3 protein: CASSQAGTGLHEQYF
V gene: TRBV18; J gene: TRBJ2-5; D gene: -; clone size: -; CDR3 DNA: TGTGCCAGCTCACCGTTGAGTGAGGAGACCCAGTACTTC; CDR3 protein: CASSPLSEETQYF
V gene: TRBV27; J gene: TRBJ2-1; D gene: TRBD2; clone size: -; CDR3 DNA: TGTGCCAGCAGTCCCCCCGGGACTACCTCGGATGAGCAGTTCTTC; CDR3 protein: CASSPPGTTSDEQFF
V gene: TRBV3-1/TRBV3-2; J gene: TRBJ2-7; D gene: TRBD2; clone size: once; CDR3 DNA: TGTGCCAGCGGGACTAGCGTGGGATACGAGCAGTACTTC; CDR3 protein: CASGTSVGYEQYF
V gene: TRBV7-9; J gene: TRBJ2-7; D gene: TRBD1; clone size: -; CDR3 DNA: TGTGCCAGCAGCTTAGCCCTCGACAGGGCCGACGAGCAGTACTTC; CDR3 protein: CASSLALDRADEQYF
V gene: TRBV30; J gene: TRBJ1-2; D gene: -; clone size: -; CDR3 DNA: TGTGCCTGGAGGGTGGGGGCAGGGGGCTACACCTTC; CDR3 protein: CAWRVGAGGYTF
V gene: TRBV5-1; J gene: TRBJ2-1; D gene: TRBD2; clone size: -; CDR3 DNA: TGCGCCAGCAATAGCGGGGACACGTACAATGAGCAGTTCTTC; CDR3 protein: CASNSGDTYNEQFF
V gene: TRBV5-1; J gene: TRBJ1-2; D gene: -; clone size: -; CDR3 DNA: TGCGCCAGCAGCTTCGCTGACAGGACCTCTGGGGGCTACACCTTC; CDR3 protein: CASSFADRTSGGYTF
V gene: TRBV28; J gene: TRBJ2-7; D gene: -; clone size: -; CDR3 DNA: TGTGCCAGCAGTTTAACAGGGACCCCCTACGAGCAGTACTTC; CDR3 protein: CASSLTGTPYEQYF
V gene: TRBV4-2; J gene: TRBJ2-3; D gene: TRBD2; clone size: -; CDR3 DNA: TGTGCCAGCAGCCAAGCTAGCGGGAGTGGAACAGATACGCAGTATTTT; CDR3 protein: CASSQASGSGTDTQYF
V gene: TRBV11-1; J gene: TRBJ2-3; D gene: TRBD2; clone size: -; CDR3 DNA: TGTGCCAGCGGTAGCGGGAGAGCAGATACGCAGTATTTT; CDR3 protein: CASGSGRADTQYF
V gene: TRBV7-2; J gene: TRBJ2-7; D gene: TRBD2; clone size: -; CDR3 DNA: TGTGCCAGCAGCTTAGGATTAGCGGGAGAGGGGACCTACGAGCAGTACTTC; CDR3 protein: CASSLGLAGEGTYEQYF
V gene: TRBV3-1/TRBV3-2; J gene: TRBJ2-5; D gene: -; clone size: -; CDR3 DNA: TGTGCCAGCAGCCGGACGGGGAGCCCAGGGACCCAGTACTTC; CDR3 protein: CASSRTGSPGTQYF
V gene: TRBV4-1; J gene: TRBJ1-5; D gene: TRBD1; clone size: few; CDR3 DNA: TGCGCCAGCAGCCAAGATAGAACAGGGGGCAGGCAGCCCCAGCATTTT; CDR3 protein: CASSQDRTGGRQPQHF
V gene: TRBV5-6; J gene: TRBJ2-2; D gene: TRBD1; clone size: -; CDR3 DNA: TGTGCCAGCAGCTTGTTCGGGACAGGGGGCACCGGGGAGCTGTTTTTT; CDR3 protein: CASSLFGTGGTGELFF
V gene: TRBV10-2; J gene: TRBJ2-1; D gene: -; clone size: -; CDR3 DNA: TGCGCCAGCAGTGAGTCGATCATCCCCGGCTGGGCTGAGCAGTTCTTC; CDR3 protein: CASSESIIPGWAEQFF
V gene: TRBV3-1/TRBV3-2; J gene: TRBJ1-2; D gene: TRBD1; clone size: -; CDR3 DNA: TGTGCCAGCAGCCGAGGACCTTCGGGACAGGGAGATTTCTATGGCTACACCTTC; CDR3 protein: CASSRGPSGQGDFYGYTF
V gene: TRBV5-1; J gene: TRBJ2-7; D gene: TRBD2; clone size: -; CDR3 DNA: TGCGCCAGCAGCTTTGGGACTAGCGTTTCGATGAGGGAGCAGTACTTC; CDR3 protein: CASSFGTSVSMREQYF
V gene: TRBV27; J gene: TRBJ2-1; D gene: TRBD1; clone size: -; CDR3 DNA: TGTGCCAGCAGTTTCACAACTCCGGGACAGGGTTACAATGAGCAGTTCTTC; CDR3 protein: CASSFTTPGQGYNEQFF
V gene: TRBV21-1; J gene: TRBJ1-1; D gene: -; clone size: -; CDR3 DNA: TGTGCCAGCCCAGGGGGCGCGTGTGTCTACACTGAAGCTTTCTTT; CDR3 protein: CASPGGACVYTEAFF